This T cell receptor (beta chain) appears in the sequencing data of a study of T cells in Graves' hyperthyroidism and ophthalmopathy. Study-wide background: Prior to any treatment, at the point of initial diagnosis, peripheral blood was collected.

Thyroid ultrasound and orbital computed tomography, with clinical symptoms and serum thyroxine and TRAb, informed diagnoses. The CDR3 loop spans 14 amino acids. The germline V gene has CDR1 SQVTM and CDR2 ANQGSEA. V was cut by 7 bases and J by 2 bases, with 15 bases left in between. Amplified regions were TCR beta CDR3 sequences from RNA transcripts. The HTBI primer set served for first-round RT-PCR of the TCR CDR3. TCRdb reprocessed the multiplex PCR reads via MiXCR and lists one record per CDR3 protein. The table has fewer than 550,000 distinct CDR3 sequences, around 22% seen once. This clonotype came up many times. Its antigen remains unidentified. General study findings and limits: Blood samples included most of the expanded thyroid clonotypes exceeding 0.001.

Source material: blood. This TCR came from a woman in her thirties with Graves' ophthalmopathy. This chain links TRBV29-1 with TRBJ1-3; no reliable D call. The CDR3, as DNA: TGCAGCGGGCGTAGAGGAGGTCCTGGAAACACCATATATTTT. Translated: CSGRRGGPGNTIYF.